This T cell receptor (beta chain) came from a study of identical twins. Concerning this clonotype itself: What it binds is not known.

Via MiXCR, TCRdb re-called the 5' RACE reads, giving one row per CDR3 protein. The sample includes 570,000 or so distinct CDR3 sequences, more than 9% of them seen just once. V shed 5 bases and J 1 base; nucleotides not matched to a gene: 6. The germline CDR1 and CDR2 sequences are SGHAT and FQDESV (reference sequence). The CDR3 sequence is 17 residues long. Study-level results: Out-of-frame alpha sequences common to twins were enriched for low generation probability.

A further study also used this sample, focusing on yellow fever vaccine responses in identical twins. That publication notes: Twins reportedly mounted vaccine T cell responses that seemed partly convergent, partly personalized.

The specimen was PBMCs. The receptor comes from a woman between 18 and 29 years old in good health. The chain couples TRBV11-1 to TRBJ2-1, with 12 bases fitting TRBD2. DNA of the CDR3: TGTGCCAGCAGCCCCAGACTAGCGGGAGAGTCCTACAATGAGCAGTTCTTC. This sequence encodes CASSPRLAGESYNEQFF.